This T cell receptor (beta chain) comes out of a study of control samples from healthy donors and cancer patients. Method: immunoSEQ multiplex PCR; TCRdb's copy keeps in-frame clones and lacks some. The sample holds 170,000 or so clones, more than 85% seen once. The specimen sequenced was blood. The sequence was collected from a middle-aged woman in good health.

The CDR3: CASSSPGLAGAGTQYF. CDR3 in DNA: TGCGCCAGCAGTTCCCCGGGACTAGCGGGGGCTGGGACCCAGTACTTC. The chain uses TRBV5-1 and TRBJ2-5, with 14 positions matching TRBD2. Per the germline V gene, CDR1 is SGHRS and CDR2 is YFSETQ. The ends lost 5 bases at V and 7 bases at J; junction bases unmatched: 10. The CDR3 contains 16 residues.